This entry features one T cell receptor beta chain sequence. The antigen is not known. The data stem from a study of cytomegalovirus exposure and HLA in healthy donors. Study results and limitations: Accurate predictions that matched the HLA-A and HLA-B alleles of most subjects were reportedly made from TCR beta sequences. A later analysis found that most CMV-associated TCR beta chains appeared HLA-restricted. Among the CMV-associated chains, three were confirmed in vitro as specific for CMV antigens.

This CDR3 contains 16 residues. Germline V lookup: CDR1 SGDLS, CDR2 YYNGEE. J was trimmed by 6 bases and V by 0 bases; bases with no gene match: 7. The PCR had 60 Vbeta and 13 Jbeta primers. The protocol was immunoSEQ multiplex PCR, while the TCRdb copy is restricted to in-frame clones and leaves out a portion. The sample holds about 110,000 clones, about 76% seen once. The V and J genes are TRBV9 and TRBJ2-2; 8 bases match TRBD2. This receptor was obtained from a woman in her thirties in good health and CMV-seronegative. Sequencing input: PBMCs. Here the CDR3 DNA reads TGTGCCAGCAGCGTAGACGGGAGGGCTTTTTCCGGGGAGCTGTTTTTT. Protein product: CASSVDGRAFSGELFF.